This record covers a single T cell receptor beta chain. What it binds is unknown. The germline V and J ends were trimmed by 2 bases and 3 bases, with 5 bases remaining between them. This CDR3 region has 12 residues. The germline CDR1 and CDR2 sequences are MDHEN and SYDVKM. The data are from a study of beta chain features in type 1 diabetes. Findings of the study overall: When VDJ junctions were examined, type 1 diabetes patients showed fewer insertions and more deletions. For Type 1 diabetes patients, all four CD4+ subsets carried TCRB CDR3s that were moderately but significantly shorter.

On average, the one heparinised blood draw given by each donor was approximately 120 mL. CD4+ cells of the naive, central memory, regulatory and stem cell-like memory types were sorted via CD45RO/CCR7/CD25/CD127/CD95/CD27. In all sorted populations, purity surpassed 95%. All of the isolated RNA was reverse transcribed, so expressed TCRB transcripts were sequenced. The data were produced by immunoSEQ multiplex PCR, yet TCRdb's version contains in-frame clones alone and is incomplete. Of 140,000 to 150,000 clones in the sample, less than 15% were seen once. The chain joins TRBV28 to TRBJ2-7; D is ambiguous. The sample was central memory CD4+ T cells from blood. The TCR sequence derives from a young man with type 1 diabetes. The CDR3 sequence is CASSLSSYEQYF. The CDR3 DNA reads TGTGCCAGCAGTTTAAGTAGCTACGAGCAGTACTTC.